This record covers a single T cell receptor beta chain. Its antigen is undetermined. This sample is part of a study of cytomegalovirus exposure and HLA in healthy donors. The study, taken as a whole, reports: A later analysis reportedly identified an Asian-associated ancestry cluster as carrying fewer N-insertions than the approximately 640-donor mean. A few CMV-associated chains were confirmed in vitro to be specific for CMV antigens.

This CDR3 is 16 amino acids long. The V gene's germline CDR1 is SGHTA and CDR2 FQGTGA. V lost 2 bases, J lost 6 bases, and 5 bases stayed unmatched. PCR amplification relied on 60 Vbeta primers (plus 13 Jbeta primers). As handled by the study authors: A later analysis counted some 87 million unique TCR beta chains, some 12 million shared. Method: immunoSEQ multiplex PCR; TCRdb's copy keeps in-frame clones and lacks some. Clone size and V and J calls were adopted from that table, with D and trimming inferred from the DNA. This sample yields 100,000 to 150,000 clones, of which 81% are seen a single time; about 0.75% belongs to the top ten.

The sequence came from a man younger than 35 in good health and CMV-seronegative. Source material: PBMCs. The V gene is TRBV7-3, the J gene TRBJ2-1; 12 bases align to TRBD2. CDR3 nucleotide sequence: TGTGCCAGCAGCTTATCTCCTAGCGGGGGGGCCAATGAGCAGTTCTTC. This gives the protein CASSLSPSGGANEQFF.